This T cell receptor beta chain was recovered during a study of T cells in Graves' hyperthyroidism and ophthalmopathy (dated by TCRdb to between 2018 and 2020). Study-wide context: To identify TCR V-J signatures that set the groups apart, the researchers used a discovery cohort of 100 or so patients, made up of 40 to 45 with Graves' ophthalmopathy and 57 with stable Graves' hyperthyroidism. In roughly six Graves' hyperthyroidism patients, the study also compared T-cell repertoires from thyroid tissue with T-cell repertoires from blood. Whether ophthalmopathy could be predicted prospectively was tested in an independent validation cohort made up of 18 to 20 hyperthyroidism patients plus 17 patients who later progressed to ophthalmopathy. For training and testing, the 80 to 100 patients in the discovery cohort were randomly divided in a 7:3 ratio. The paper reports TCR Vbeta CDR3 sequencing of some 140 peripheral blood samples: 40 or so ophthalmopathy, roughly 80 hyperthyroidism and 17 progressor patients. Following sampling, methimazole starting at 30 mg daily was given to hyperthyroidism patients, and high-dose intravenous methylprednisolone was given to ophthalmopathy patients. Overall results and qualifications from the work: Most expanded thyroid clonotypes (frequency above 0.001) were also detected in blood, suggesting blood repertoires may reflect thyroid immune responses. Sample size was not statistically predetermined, and blinding of investigators to group allocation was not performed. In cross-validation, a model built on a 13 V-J signature told ophthalmopathy apart from stable hyperthyroidism with under 90% sensitivity and around 81% specificity, and in testing the same model reached 80%/75%. In validation, the model predicted progression to ophthalmopathy a median of approximately 6.3 months before onset, with about 71% sensitivity and 72.22% specificity.

TCR beta CDR3 regions were amplified from RNA transcripts. For the first round of RT-PCR on the TCR CDR3, the HTBI primer set was used together with the Qiagen OneStep RT-PCR kit. Libraries were constructed in a second round of multiplex PCR, after which size selection and purification were carried out. Libraries were sequenced paired-end with 100 bp reads on an Illumina HiSeq2000. For the original study's pipeline: Raw data were processed with SOAPnuke, discarding reads with adapters, uncalled bases, mean Phred below 15, or no exact constant-primer or identifier match. High-quality paired reads were merged with COPE v1.2.5, and unique nucleotide sequences were defined as clonotypes. MiTCR v1.1 was used to align the clonotypes against IMGT TRBV, TRBD and TRBJ reference segments. Only V-J combinations with frequency above 0.0001, covering approximately 99% of repertoires, were analysed. The TCS score was defined as the ratio of F50 (clonal expansion) to E x V (chaos), calculated using BLOSUM62-based TCRdist between CDR3 peptides within each V-J. Welch's t-statistics and random forest reduced around 510 V-J features to about 13, which were used in a naive Bayes classifier (R e1071). The public reads were reprocessed in TCRdb via fastp at Q25 and MiXCR, keeping in-frame beta chains. Rows with a matching CDR3 protein are joined into one entry that keeps the most common DNA and genes. These V and J calls originate from TCRdb's pipeline instead of the authors' own analysis. The sample contains about 540,000 distinct CDR3 sequences, 46% of them found a single time. The ten largest clones add up to just over 8% of the sample.

Notes on this clonotype: Its antigen target is currently unknown. No much larger clone exists at a distance of one base, and base qualities are not known.

The CDR3 spans 14 residues, from the cysteine through the phenylalanine. Only CDR3 DNA remains: 42 bases, in frame from the first base. V and J are trimmed by 11 bases and 8 bases, and the gene matches miss 17 bases of the junction. According to the germline V gene, CDR1 reads KGHDR and CDR2 reads SFDVKD. Graves' hyperthyroidism was defined as stable when no progression to ophthalmopathy occurred over 18 months of follow-up. Hyperthyroidism patients were newly diagnosed, with disease duration under 2 months, and aged 18 to 65 years. Any patient with an uncontrolled infection, another autoimmune disease, pregnancy or lactation was excluded. Diagnoses were established on the basis of clinical symptoms, serum thyroxine and TRAb, thyroid ultrasound, and orbital computed tomography. Trizol reagent was used to extract total RNA, and RNA quality was then checked on an Agilent 2100 Bioanalyzer.

This sequence was found in a woman aged 18-29 years with Graves' hyperthyroidism. Donor details come from another sample of the same person, matched by shared clones. Material: peripheral blood or thyroid tissue (not recorded which). The rearranged chain carries TRBV24-1 and TRBJ2-7; TRBD2 lines up with 7 middle nucleotides. The CDR3 amino acid sequence is: CASSGSGRPTKQYF. The sequence in DNA is TGTGCCAGCAGCGGTAGCGGGCGTCCTACGAAGCAGTACTTC.